This entry is about one T cell receptor (beta chain). Its cognate antigen is unknown. Trimming stripped 1 base from V and 7 bases from J, with 13 bases between. CDR1 is MGHRA, CDR2 YSYEKL, per germline. This CDR3 comprises 15 residues. Semi-nested PCR with Nested Universal Primer A followed constant-region reverse priming of full-length variable regions. One entry per CDR3 protein results from TCRdb running MiXCR on the 5' RACE reads. The sample has 7,300 or so distinct CDR3 sequences, roughly 40% seen once; the top ten hold approximately 4%. Study-level results: Greatest tumor Treg TCR overlap was with tumor naive CD4+ cells. Whole repertoires were not studied in the larger cohort, only one V-J beta rearrangement.

The rearrangement links TRBV4-1 to TRBJ1-4; no clear D. Sequenced sample: memory CD4+ T cells sorted from blood. Subset given: memory CD4+ T cells, CD4+CD45RO+CD25-. This TCR was sampled from a female donor with breast cancer. CDR3 in DNA: TGCGCCAGCAGCCAAGTGGAACCCCGGGGTGAAAAACTGTTTTTT. This sequence encodes CASSQVEPRGEKLFF.